What follows describes a single TCR beta chain. As yet, its antigen is unknown. Gene names are mouse gene names. The DNA ends 1 residue before the CDR3 does, and the rest of the CDR3 is filled in from the germline J gene. This record belongs to a study of tissue T cells after allogeneic stem cell transplantation. Overall study results and limits: Anatomically similar tissues had similar TCR repertoires within each patient. This small cohort was clinically heterogeneous, and sampling depth was a limitation.

From germline, CDR1 is NNHNN and CDR2 SYGAGS (reference sequence). With 1 base clipped from V and 3 bases from J, the junction kept 1 base outside the gene matches. CDR3 size: 14 residues. Measured with immunoSEQ multiplex PCR; TCRdb has only the in-frame clones, and not every one. The sample shows roughly 3,200 clones, about 55% of them seen only once. Time point given: mouse harvest day 7 after allogeneic transplant. Each mouse received 10^7 T-cell-depleted marrow cells plus 10^6 splenic CD5+ T cells by tail vein. Sequencing was carried out using gut tissue. The chain joins TRBV13-2 to TRBJ1-1, with 9 bases identical to TRBD1. This receptor was taken from a female BALB/c mouse given C57BL/6 T cells with graft-versus-host disease after an allogeneic hematopoietic cell transplant. The CDR3 loop is CASGDRDRDTEVFF. CDR3 DNA, as far as it was read: TGTGCCAGCGGTGATCGGGACAGGGACACAGAAGTCTTC.